This TCR beta chain was recovered during a study of OX40 agonist ivuxolimab in advanced cancers. Profiled with immunoSEQ multiplex PCR; TCRdb holds only in-frame clones, not every one. The sample has under 50,000 clones, 80% seen once. This clone was seen a handful of times. The clonotype was recovered from an adult with an advanced solid tumor such as melanoma, head and neck, liver or kidney cancer. Sequencing was performed on CD4+ or CD8+ T cells sorted from blood, taken in a trial of the OX40 agonist ivuxolimab.

The CDR3 sequence: CASSEPGSKGLAGGGDTQYF. The CDR3 DNA reads TGCGCCAGCAGTGAGCCGGGCAGCAAAGGACTAGCGGGAGGCGGAGATACGCAGTATTTT. This chain links TRBV10-1 with TRBJ2-3, with 14 nucleotides matching TRBD2. The CDR3 totals 20 residues. CDR1 and CDR2 from the germline V gene are WNHNN and SYGVQD (reference sequence). The trim removed 2 bases at V and 5 bases at J, leaving 15 bases unmatched.